These 10 T cell receptor beta chains were all obtained from the same sample, sequenced in a study of cytomegalovirus exposure and HLA in healthy donors. The repertoire was sequenced with immunoSEQ multiplex PCR; TCRdb's copy has only in-frame clones and lacks some. This sample has approximately 120,000 clones; approximately 95% occur once, and the top ten carry about 1.7%. The source material was PBMCs. Receptors originate from a man aged 18 to 30 in good health and CMV-seronegative.

The chain recombines TRBV6-1 with TRBJ1-5; TRBD1 matches 10 bases. Trimming at V came to 2 bases and at J to 6 bases, leaving 10 bases not matched to a gene. The CDR3 extends over 17 amino acids. Germline-derived CDR1 and CDR2 are MNHNS and SASEGT. CDR3 DNA: TGTGCCAGCAGTGAACCATTGACAGGGGGCTCGAGTCAGCCCCAGCATTTT. Protein sequence: CASSEPLTGGSSQPQHF.

The V call is TRBV19, the J call TRBJ1-2; D gene ambiguous. V was shortened by 2 bases and J by 0 bases, with 10 bases between the two germline ends. The CDR3 has 15 amino acids. The germline CDR1 and CDR2 sequences are LNHDA and SQIVND (reference sequence). Here the CDR3 reads CASSITMETNYGYTF. The CDR3 bases are TGTGCCAGTAGTATAACGATGGAGACTAACTATGGCTACACCTTC.

The rearrangement joins TRBV27 to TRBJ2-3, with D hard to call. Germline CDR1 is MNHEY and CDR2 is SMNVEV (reference sequence). This CDR3 spans 13 amino acids. V was trimmed by 5 bases and J by 2 bases, leaving 8 bases between them. CDR3 sequence: CASSEYNTDTQYF. The CDR3 coding sequence is TGTGCCAGCAGTGAATACAACACAGATACGCAGTATTTT.

The chain has TRBV5-1 and TRBJ2-1; 8 bases fit TRBD2. Losses at the gene ends were 3 bases for V and 5 bases for J; bases not matched to a gene: 7. The CDR3 extends over 15 amino acids. Germline-derived CDR1 and CDR2 are SGHRS and YFSETQ. For the CDR3, the DNA is TGCGCCAGCAGCTCCAGGACTAGCCGCAACAATGAGCAGTTCTTC. Protein sequence: CASSSRTSRNNEQFF.

The chain is built from TRBV7-9 and TRBJ2-5, with D perhaps TRBD2 (5 bases). CDR3 length equals 15 residues. V lost 8 bases and J lost 2, with 18 bases in between. Germline assignment: CDR1 SEHNR and CDR2 FQNEAQ (reference sequence). In nucleotides, the CDR3 is TGTGCCAGCCGCCTTGGGGAGCTCCCTCAAGAGACCCAGTACTTC. This codes for CASRLGELPQETQYF.

The chain recombines TRBV4-1 with TRBJ1-2, with D unclear. The V end lost 1 base, the J end lost 6 bases, and 9 bases lay between the germline ends. CDR1 is MGHRA and CDR2 is YSYEKL in the germline V gene. This CDR3 contains 13 residues. This CDR3 reads CASSQAEGNGYTF. CDR3 coding DNA: TGCGCCAGCAGCCAAGCGGAGGGAAATGGCTACACCTTC.

V gene TRBV28 combines with J gene TRBJ2-7, with TRBD1 identical over 9 bases. This CDR3 is 14 amino acids long. Per the germline V gene, CDR1 is MDHEN and CDR2 is SYDVKM. With V trimmed by 6 bases and J by 7 bases, 10 bases remained unmatched. The CDR3 is CASRPGTGRGEQYF. CDR3 nucleotides: TGTGCCAGCAGGCCGGGGACAGGGAGGGGTGAGCAGTACTTC.

The genes are TRBV9 and TRBJ2-1, with 9 bases identical to TRBD2. The J segment lost 6 bases and the V segment lost 4 bases, leaving 11 bases of the junction unmatched. This CDR3 is 16 amino acids long. CDR1 SGDLS and CDR2 YYNGEE come from the germline V gene. For the CDR3, the DNA is TGTGCCAGCAGCCCCCCTGGGGCGGGAGGGATCAATGAGCAGTTCTTC. Its protein product is CASSPPGAGGINEQFF. The variable domain in full, completed from reference TRBV9 and TRBJ2-1, reads DSGVTQTPKHLITATGQRVTLRCSPRSGDLSVYWYQQSLDQGLQFLIQYYNGEERAKGNILERFSAQQFPDLHSELNLSSLELGDSALYFCASSPPGAGGINEQFFGPGTRLTVL.

The rearrangement links TRBV28 to TRBJ2-7, with D maybe TRBD2 (6 bases). CDR1 MDHEN and CDR2 SYDVKM come from the germline V gene. Trimming removed 6 bases from V and 6 bases from J, with 24 bases in between. CDR3 length equals 16 residues. For the CDR3, the DNA is TGTGCCAGCAGCGCACTAGCCCCGGTCGGTGGTGGCGAGCAGTACTTC. Its protein is CASSALAPVGGGEQYF.

The chain uses TRBV21-1 and TRBJ2-3; the table's D gene call, TRBD2, was not cross checked with the DNA. TRBV21-1 is a documented pseudogene. The CDR3 totals 15 residues. CDR3 amino acids: CATLPGIARTDTQYF. The CDR3 DNA reads TGTGCCACCTTACCGGGGATAGCACGGACAGATACGCAGTATTTT.